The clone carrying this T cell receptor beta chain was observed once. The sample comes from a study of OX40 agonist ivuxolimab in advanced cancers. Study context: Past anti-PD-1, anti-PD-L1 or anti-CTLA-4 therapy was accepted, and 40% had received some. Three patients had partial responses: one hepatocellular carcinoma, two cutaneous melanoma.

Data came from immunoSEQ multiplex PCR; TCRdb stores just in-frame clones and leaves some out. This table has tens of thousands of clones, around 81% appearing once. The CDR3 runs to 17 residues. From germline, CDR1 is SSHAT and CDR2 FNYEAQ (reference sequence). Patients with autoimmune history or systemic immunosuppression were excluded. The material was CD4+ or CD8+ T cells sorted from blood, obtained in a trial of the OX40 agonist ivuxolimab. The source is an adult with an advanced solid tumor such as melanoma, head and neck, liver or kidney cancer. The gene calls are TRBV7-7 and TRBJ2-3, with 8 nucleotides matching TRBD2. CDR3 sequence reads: CASSPRRQAGATDTQYF. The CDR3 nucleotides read TGTGCTAGCTCTCCCCGCCGACAAGCGGGAGCCACAGATACGCAGTATTTT.